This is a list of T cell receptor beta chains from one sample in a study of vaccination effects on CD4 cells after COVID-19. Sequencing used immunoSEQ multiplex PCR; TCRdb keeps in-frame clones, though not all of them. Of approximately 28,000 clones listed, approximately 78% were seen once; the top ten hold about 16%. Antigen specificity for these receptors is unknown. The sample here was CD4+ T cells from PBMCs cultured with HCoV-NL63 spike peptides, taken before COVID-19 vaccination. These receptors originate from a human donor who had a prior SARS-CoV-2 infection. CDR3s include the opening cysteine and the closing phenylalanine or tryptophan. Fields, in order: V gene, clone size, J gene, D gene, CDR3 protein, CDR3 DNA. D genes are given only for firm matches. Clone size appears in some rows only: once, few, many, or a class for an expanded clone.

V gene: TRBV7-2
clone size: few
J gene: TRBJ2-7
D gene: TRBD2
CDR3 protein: CASSLWTSGNYEQYF
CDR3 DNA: TGTGCCAGCAGCCTGTGGACTAGCGGGAATTACGAGCAGTACTTC

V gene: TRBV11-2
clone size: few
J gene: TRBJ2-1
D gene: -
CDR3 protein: CASSLSDEQFF
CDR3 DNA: TGTGCCAGCAGCTTATCCGATGAGCAGTTCTTC

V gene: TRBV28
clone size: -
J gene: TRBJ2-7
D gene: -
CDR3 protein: CASSLGTLTEQYF
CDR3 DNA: TGTGCCAGCAGTCTCGGGACCCTCACCGAGCAGTACTTC

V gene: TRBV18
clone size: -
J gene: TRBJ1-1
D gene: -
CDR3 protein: CASSPPNSEAFF
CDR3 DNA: TGTGCCAGCTCCCCCCCGAACAGTGAAGCTTTCTTT

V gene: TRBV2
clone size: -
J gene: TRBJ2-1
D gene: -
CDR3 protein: CASEVYNEQFF
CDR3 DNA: TGTGCCAGCGAGGTTTACAATGAGCAGTTCTTC

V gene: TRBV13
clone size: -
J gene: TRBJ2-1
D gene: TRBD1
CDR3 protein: CASSSNTGGNEQFF
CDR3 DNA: TGTGCCAGCAGCTCCAACACAGGGGGGAATGAGCAGTTCTTC

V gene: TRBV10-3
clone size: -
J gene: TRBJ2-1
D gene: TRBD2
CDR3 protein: CAISLAGANEQFF
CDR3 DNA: TGTGCCATCAGCCTAGCGGGAGCCAATGAGCAGTTCTTC

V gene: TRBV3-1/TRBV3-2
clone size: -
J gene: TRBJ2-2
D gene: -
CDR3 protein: CASSQPQAVWIGGGELFF
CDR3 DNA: TGTGCCAGCAGCCAACCCCAGGCGGTCTGGATTGGCGGAGGGGAGCTGTTTTTT

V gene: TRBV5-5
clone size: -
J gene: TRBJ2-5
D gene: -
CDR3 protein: CASSLRGQETQYF
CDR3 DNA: TGTGCCAGCAGCTTAAGGGGACAAGAGACCCAGTACTTC

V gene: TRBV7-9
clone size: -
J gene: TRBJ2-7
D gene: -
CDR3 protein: CASSPRGGTNYEQYF
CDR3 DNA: TGTGCCAGCAGCCCCCGTGGGGGGACCAACTACGAGCAGTACTTC

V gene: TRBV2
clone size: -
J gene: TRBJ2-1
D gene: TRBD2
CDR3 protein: CASIGLLAGLVHEQFF
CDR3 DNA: TGTGCCAGCATTGGTTTGCTAGCGGGATTGGTGCATGAGCAGTTCTTC

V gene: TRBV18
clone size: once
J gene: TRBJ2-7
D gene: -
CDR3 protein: CASSRSGAPYEQYF
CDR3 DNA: TGTGCCAGCTCACGGTCGGGAGCCCCCTACGAGCAGTACTTC

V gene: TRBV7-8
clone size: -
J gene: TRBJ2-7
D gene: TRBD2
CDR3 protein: CASSSRLAGSYEQYF
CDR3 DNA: TGTGCCAGCAGCTCACGACTAGCGGGGTCCTACGAGCAGTACTTC

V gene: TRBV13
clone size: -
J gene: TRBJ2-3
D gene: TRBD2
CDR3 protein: CASSQRLAGSTDTQYF
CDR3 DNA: TGTGCCAGCAGCCAACGACTAGCGGGCAGCACAGATACGCAGTATTTT

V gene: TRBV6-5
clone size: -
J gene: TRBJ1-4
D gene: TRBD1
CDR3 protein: CASRAPGTGREKLFF
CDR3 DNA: TGTGCCAGCAGGGCCCCCGGGACAGGGCGTGAAAAACTGTTTTTT

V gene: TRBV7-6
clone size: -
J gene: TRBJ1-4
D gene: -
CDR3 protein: CASSPGRGEGNEKLFF
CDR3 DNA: TGTGCCAGCAGCCCAGGGCGGGGCGAGGGTAATGAAAAACTGTTTTTT

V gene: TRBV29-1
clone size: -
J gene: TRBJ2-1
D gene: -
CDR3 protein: CSVRELGEQFF
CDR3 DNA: TGCAGCGTTCGGGAGCTGGGTGAGCAGTTCTTC

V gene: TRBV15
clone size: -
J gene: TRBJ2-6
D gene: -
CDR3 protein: CATSRDMSDWANVLTF
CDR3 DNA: TGTGCCACCAGCAGAGATATGAGTGACTGGGCCAACGTCCTGACTTTC

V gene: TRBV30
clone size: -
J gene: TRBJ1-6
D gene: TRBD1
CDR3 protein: CAWSMTGTGDLPLHF
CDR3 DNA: TGTGCCTGGAGTATGACCGGGACAGGGGACCTTCCCCTCCACTTT

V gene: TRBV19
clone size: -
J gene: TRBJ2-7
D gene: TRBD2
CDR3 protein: CASKDLAGGPEYF
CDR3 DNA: TGTGCCAGTAAGGATCTAGCGGGAGGCCCTGAGTACTTC

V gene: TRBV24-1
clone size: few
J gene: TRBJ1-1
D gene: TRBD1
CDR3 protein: CATSDGDSEAFF
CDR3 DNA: TGTGCCACCAGTGATGGGGACAGTGAAGCTTTCTTT

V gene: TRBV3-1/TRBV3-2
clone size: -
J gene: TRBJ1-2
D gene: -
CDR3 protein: CASSRDNPNYGYTF
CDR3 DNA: TGTGCCAGCAGCCGGGACAACCCTAACTATGGCTACACCTTC

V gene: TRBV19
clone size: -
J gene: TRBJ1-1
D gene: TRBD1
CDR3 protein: CASSTAPGGRTEAFF
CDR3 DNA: TGTGCCAGTAGTACTGCCCCAGGGGGGAGGACTGAAGCTTTCTTT

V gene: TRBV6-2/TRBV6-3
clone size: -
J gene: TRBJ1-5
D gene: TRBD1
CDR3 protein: CASSYLGTGYQPQHF
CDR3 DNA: TGTGCCAGCAGTTACCTCGGGACAGGATATCAGCCCCAGCATTTT

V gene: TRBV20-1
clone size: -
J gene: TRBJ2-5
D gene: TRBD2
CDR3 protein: CSASQDWLAGTQYF
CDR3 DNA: TGCAGTGCTAGTCAAGACTGGCTAGCGGGGACCCAGTACTTC

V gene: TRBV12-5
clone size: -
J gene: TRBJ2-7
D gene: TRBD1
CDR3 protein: CASGAGDRDHEQYF
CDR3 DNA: TGTGCTAGTGGTGCTGGGGACAGGGACCACGAGCAGTACTTC

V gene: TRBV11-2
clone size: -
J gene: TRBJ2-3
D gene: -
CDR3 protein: CASSLGAPDTQYF
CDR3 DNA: TGTGCCAGCAGCTTAGGTGCCCCAGATACGCAGTATTTT

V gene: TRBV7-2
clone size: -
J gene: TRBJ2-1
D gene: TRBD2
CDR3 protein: CASSKGLAYNEQFF
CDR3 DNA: TGTGCCAGCAGCAAAGGACTAGCGTACAATGAGCAGTTCTTC

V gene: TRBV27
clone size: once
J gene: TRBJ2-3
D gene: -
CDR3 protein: CASRITGTDTQYF
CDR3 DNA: TGTGCCAGCAGGATTACAGGGACAGATACGCAGTATTTT

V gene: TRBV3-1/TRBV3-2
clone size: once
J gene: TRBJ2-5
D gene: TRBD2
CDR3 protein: CASSQDSSGSPVEGETQYF
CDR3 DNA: TGTGCCAGCAGCCAAGATTCTAGCGGGAGCCCCGTGGAGGGGGAGACCCAGTACTTC

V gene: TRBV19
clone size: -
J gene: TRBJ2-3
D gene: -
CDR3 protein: CASSSIFRGQLSDTQYF
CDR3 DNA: TGTGCCAGTAGTTCGATATTCCGGGGCCAACTTTCAGATACGCAGTATTTT

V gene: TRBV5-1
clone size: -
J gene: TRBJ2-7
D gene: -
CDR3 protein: CASSEQGIGGEQYF
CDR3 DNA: TGCGCCAGCAGCGAACAGGGTATTGGCGGCGAGCAGTACTTC

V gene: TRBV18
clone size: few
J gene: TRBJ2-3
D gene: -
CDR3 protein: CASSPRTDTQYF
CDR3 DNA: TGTGCCAGCTCACCACGTACAGATACGCAGTATTTT

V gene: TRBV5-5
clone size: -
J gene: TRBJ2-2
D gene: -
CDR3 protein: CASRLGGGHNTGELFF
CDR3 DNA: TGTGCCAGCAGACTGGGGGGGGGACATAACACCGGGGAGCTGTTTTTT

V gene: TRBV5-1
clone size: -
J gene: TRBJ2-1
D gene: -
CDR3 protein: CASSLVRASSYNEQFF
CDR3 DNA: TGCGCCAGCAGCTTGGTTCGGGCGAGCTCCTACAATGAGCAGTTCTTC

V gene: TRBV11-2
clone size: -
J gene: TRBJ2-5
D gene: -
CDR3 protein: CASSTSMGQETQYF
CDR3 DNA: TGTGCCAGCAGCACTAGTATGGGGCAAGAGACCCAGTACTTC

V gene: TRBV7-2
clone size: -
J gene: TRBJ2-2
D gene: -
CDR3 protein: CASSATSVTGELFF
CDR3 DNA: TGTGCCAGCAGCGCCACCTCCGTGACCGGGGAGCTGTTTTTT

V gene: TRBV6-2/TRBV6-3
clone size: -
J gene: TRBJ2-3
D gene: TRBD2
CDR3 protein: CASSYSSGGSDTQYF
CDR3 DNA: TGTGCCAGCAGTTACTCGTCGGGAGGGTCAGATACGCAGTATTTT

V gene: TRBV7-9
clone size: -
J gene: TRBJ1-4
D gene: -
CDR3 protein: CASSLAGFREKLFF
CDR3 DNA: TGTGCCAGCAGCTTAGCTGGGTTTCGGGAAAAACTGTTTTTT

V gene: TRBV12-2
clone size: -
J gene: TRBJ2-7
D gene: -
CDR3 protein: CASRLVLAGVYEQYF
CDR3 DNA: TGTGCAAGTCGCTTAGTGTTAGCGGGAGTCTACGAGCAGTACTTC

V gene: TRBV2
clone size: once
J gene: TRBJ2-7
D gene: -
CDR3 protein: CASTLGGAGAYEQYF
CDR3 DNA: TGTGCCAGCACCCTAGGGGGGGCTGGTGCCTACGAGCAGTACTTC

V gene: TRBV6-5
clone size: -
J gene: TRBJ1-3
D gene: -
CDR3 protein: CASHLSRVAGNTIYF
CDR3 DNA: TGTGCCAGCCATCTGAGTAGGGTAGCGGGAAACACCATATATTTT

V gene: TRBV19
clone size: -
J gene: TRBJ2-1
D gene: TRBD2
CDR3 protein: CASSIGTSSYNEQFF
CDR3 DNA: TGTGCCAGTAGTATAGGGACTAGCTCCTACAATGAGCAGTTCTTC

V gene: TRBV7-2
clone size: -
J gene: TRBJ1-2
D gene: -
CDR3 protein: CASRLGQNYGYTF
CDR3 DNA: TGTGCCAGCAGACTAGGACAGAACTATGGCTACACCTTC

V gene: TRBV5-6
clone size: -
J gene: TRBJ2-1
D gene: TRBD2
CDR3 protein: CASSNLAGNEQFF
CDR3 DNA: TGTGCCAGCAGCAACCTAGCGGGAAATGAGCAGTTCTTC

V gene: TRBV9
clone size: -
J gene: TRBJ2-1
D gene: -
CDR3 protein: CASSVAGSYNEQFF
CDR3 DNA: TGTGCCAGCAGCGTAGCAGGATCCTACAATGAGCAGTTCTTC

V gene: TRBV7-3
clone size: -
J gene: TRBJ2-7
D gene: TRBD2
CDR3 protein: CASSLSGGGPVYEQYF
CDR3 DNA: TGTGCCAGCAGCTTATCTGGGGGAGGGCCTGTATACGAGCAGTACTTC

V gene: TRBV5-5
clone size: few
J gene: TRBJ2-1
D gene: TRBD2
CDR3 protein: CASTGGGTSYNEQFF
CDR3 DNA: TGTGCCAGCACCGGCGGGGGGACATCATACAATGAGCAGTTCTTC

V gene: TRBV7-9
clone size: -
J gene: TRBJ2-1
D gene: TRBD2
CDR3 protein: CASSFGTSFYNEQFF
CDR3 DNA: TGTGCCAGCAGCTTCGGGACTAGCTTCTACAATGAGCAGTTCTTC

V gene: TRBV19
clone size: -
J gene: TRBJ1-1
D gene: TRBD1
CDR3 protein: CASSIGAGGFGTEAFF
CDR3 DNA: TGTGCCAGTAGTATAGGGGCAGGGGGCTTCGGGACTGAAGCTTTCTTT

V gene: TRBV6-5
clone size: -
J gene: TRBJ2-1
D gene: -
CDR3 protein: CASSQDSSYNEQFF
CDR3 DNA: TGTGCCAGCAGCCAGGACAGCTCCTACAATGAGCAGTTCTTC

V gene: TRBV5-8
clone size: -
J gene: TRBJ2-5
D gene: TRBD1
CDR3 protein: CASSSGQGYDETQYF
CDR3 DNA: TGTGCCAGCAGCTCGGGACAGGGCTACGATGAGACCCAGTACTTC

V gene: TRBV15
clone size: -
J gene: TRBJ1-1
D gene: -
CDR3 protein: CATSGQPGRKSMNTEAFF
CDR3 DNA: TGTGCCACCAGCGGCCAGCCGGGACGGAAAAGTATGAACACTGAAGCTTTCTTT

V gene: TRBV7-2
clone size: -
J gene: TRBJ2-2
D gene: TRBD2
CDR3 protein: CASRSLATGELFF
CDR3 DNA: TGTGCCAGCAGATCACTAGCGACCGGGGAGCTGTTTTTT